These 32 T cell receptor beta chains came from one sample sequenced in a study of blood T cell repertoires in COVID-19. Generated by immunoSEQ multiplex PCR, the TCRdb table keeps only in-frame clones and is missing some. This sample has under 250,000 clones, with around 86% found just once. The sequenced sample was PBMCs or T cells enriched from blood (not recorded which). Receptor source: a man aged 40-49 years who had recovered from COVID-19.

The rearrangement joins TRBV18 to TRBJ2-2, with 10 bases matching TRBD2. The ends lost 6 bases at V and 3 bases at J; junction bases unmatched: 7. CDR1 is KGHSH, CDR2 LQKENI, per germline. The CDR3 totals 16 residues. The CDR3 reads CASSQGTSAYTGELFF. The CDR3, as DNA: TGTGCCAGCTCTCAGGGGACTAGCGCTTACACCGGGGAGCTGTTTTTT.

The chain combines TRBV6-5 with TRBJ1-1; weak D call: TRBD1 (6 bases). CDR3 length: 15 residues. V was trimmed by 0 bases and J by 1 base, leaving 9 bases between them. The germline gives CDR1 MNHEY, CDR2 SVGAGI. CDR3 sequence: CASSYSTQGNTEAFF. The CDR3 bases are TGTGCCAGCAGTTACTCGACACAGGGGAACACTGAAGCTTTCTTT.

This chain joins TRBV6-5 and TRBJ1-5; 8 bases align to TRBD1. Losses at the gene ends were 5 bases for V and 2 bases for J; bases not matched to a gene: 2. The length of the CDR3 is 14 residues. The germline V gene encodes CDR1 MNHEY and CDR2 SVGAGI. The CDR3 nucleotides read TGTGCCAGCAGTCCGACAGGGGGCAATCAGCCCCAGCATTTT. Translated, it gives CASSPTGGNQPQHF.

This clone was seen just once. The chain carries TRBV6-5 and TRBJ2-7; maybe TRBD1 (5 bases). With 0 bases removed from V and 0 bases from J, the gap between germline ends came to 9 bases. The CDR3 spans 15 residues. The germline CDR1 and CDR2 sequences are MNHEY and SVGAGI. DNA for the CDR3: TGTGCCAGCAGTTACTCGAAAGGGGTCTCCTACGAGCAGTACTTC. It encodes CASSYSKGVSYEQYF.

CDR3: CASSALSGGPNYEQYF. Here the CDR3 DNA reads TGTGCCAGCAGCGCACTTAGCGGGGGGCCTAACTACGAGCAGTACTTC. The chain recombines TRBV9 with TRBJ2-7; 10 bases map to TRBD2. The germline CDR1 and CDR2 sequences are SGDLS and YYNGEE. The CDR3 has 16 residues. The V segment lost 3 bases and the J segment 3 bases; nucleotides outside the gene matches: 9.

The rearrangement uses TRBV18 and TRBJ1-1, with 7 bases matching TRBD1. This CDR3 is built from 14 residues. CDR1 is KGHSH, CDR2 LQKENI, per germline. With V trimmed by 2 bases and J by 4 bases, 4 bases remained unmatched. The CDR3 is CASSPTGVGTEAFF. The CDR3 coding sequence is TGTGCCAGCTCACCAACAGGGGTGGGCACTGAAGCTTTCTTT.

The rearrangement joins TRBV27 to TRBJ1-6, with 8 bases lining up with TRBD1. The ends lost 4 bases at V and 13 bases at J; junction bases unmatched: 15. The germline CDR1 and CDR2 sequences are MNHEY and SMNVEV (reference sequence). The CDR3 runs to 16 residues. The CDR3 DNA reads TGTGCCAGCAGTTCCGGGACAGGACACGGGCGAAATCCCCTCCACTTT. It is translated as CASSSGTGHGRNPLHF.

The DNA for the CDR3 is TGTGCCAGCAGCCCGACGGGGACAGGGAACCACGAGCAGTACTTC. Protein: CASSPTGTGNHEQYF. The J gene is TRBJ2-7, the V gene TRBV7-6, with 9 positions matching TRBD1. The CDR3 spans 15 residues. The junction had 10 bases not matched to a gene; V was cut back by 5 bases and J by 5 bases. Germline loops: CDR1 SGHVS, CDR2 FNYEAQ.

The chain combines TRBV3-1 (or the pseudogene TRBV3-2) with TRBJ1-1; 10 bases line up with TRBD1. V lost 1 base and J lost 10; bases outside the gene matches: 12. The germline gives CDR1 LGHDT, CDR2 YNNKEL (reference sequence). The CDR3 is 16 residues long. CDR3 coding DNA: TGTGCCAGCAGCCAAGGAGTTGCCCGGGACAGGGGAGGAGCTTTCTTT. The encoded protein is CASSQGVARDRGGAFF.

This clone is a singleton in its sample. V is TRBV7-9 and J is TRBJ2-7; 7 bases map to TRBD1. V gave up 6 bases and J gave up 0 bases; unmatched junction bases: 11. This CDR3 is 16 amino acids long. Germline CDR1 SEHNR, CDR2 FQNEAQ (reference sequence). For the CDR3, the DNA is TGTGCCAGCAGTTTTACCTCCGGGACAGCCTCCTACGAGCAGTACTTC. It yields the protein CASSFTSGTASYEQYF. The entire variable domain, with the rest obtained from reference TRBV7-9 and TRBJ2-7, is as follows: DTGVSQNPRHKITKRGQNVTFRCDPISEHNRLYWYRQTLGQGPEFLTYFQNEAQLEKSRLLSDRFSAERPKGSFSTLEIQRTEQGDSAMYLCASSFTSGTASYEQYFGPGTRLTVT.

This clone was seen more than once but under ten times. The chain carries TRBV6-5 and TRBJ2-7, with D tentatively TRBD1 (5 bases). Germline V gene data show CDR1 as MNHEY and CDR2 as SVGAGI. Trimming stripped 6 bases from V and 3 bases from J, with 18 bases between. The CDR3 runs 15 residues. CDR3 nucleotides: TGTGCCAGCAGCATGACTCCTCAGGGCTACTACGAGCAGTACTTC. Translating it yields CASSMTPQGYYEQYF.

The chain joins TRBV5-4 to TRBJ1-4; 7 bases map to TRBD1. CDR3 size: 16 residues. V lost 1 base, J lost 7 bases, and 10 bases stayed unmatched. From germline, CDR1 is SGHNT and CDR2 YYREEE (reference sequence). The CDR3 here is CASSLRLQGEVEKLFF. The CDR3 DNA reads TGTGCCAGCAGCTTGCGACTCCAGGGGGAGGTTGAAAAACTGTTTTTT.

The chain couples TRBV10-2 to TRBJ1-6, with 7 nucleotides matching TRBD1. This CDR3 has 16 amino acids. Germline trimming cut 7 bases from V and 6 bases from J; bases unmatched to any gene: 12. Germline loops: CDR1 WSHSY, CDR2 SAAADI. Here the CDR3 DNA reads TGCGCCAGCACTCCGTCGATCCGGGACAGTAATTCACCCCTCCACTTT. Its translation: CASTPSIRDSNSPLHF.

The chain uses TRBV28 and TRBJ2-1, with unresolved D. This CDR3 has 12 amino acids. Germline V gene lookup returns CDR1 MDHEN and CDR2 SYDVKM. Deletions cut 5 bases from V and 7 bases from J, with 9 bases between. CDR3 bases: TGTGCCAGCAGTCTAGACGGGAATGAGCAGTTCTTC. Its translation is CASSLDGNEQFF.

The V call is TRBV3-1 (or the pseudogene TRBV3-2), the J call TRBJ2-3; 9 bases are a match to TRBD2. Looked up from germline, CDR1 is LGHDT and CDR2 is YNNKEL (reference sequence). Trimming at V came to 4 bases and at J to 5 bases, leaving 4 bases not matched to a gene. The CDR3 runs 14 residues. The CDR3 reads CASSPGLAGDTQYF. CDR3 sequence (DNA): TGTGCCAGCAGCCCGGGACTAGCTGGAGATACGCAGTATTTT.

The chain recombines TRBV30 with TRBJ2-1; maybe TRBD1 (6 bases). The germline V and J ends were trimmed by 0 bases and 10 bases, with 10 bases remaining between them. Germline values: CDR1 GTSNPN, CDR2 SVGIG (reference sequence). CDR3 length: 12 residues. The CDR3 region has the DNA TGTGCCTGGAGTGTTACAGGGAACGAGCAGTTCTTC. Translating gives CAWSVTGNEQFF.

The chain carries TRBV12-3 or TRBV12-4 and TRBJ1-2; no firm D call. Trimming cost V 8 bases and J 8 bases, with 9 bases left between them. The CDR3 length is 10 residues. DNA of the CDR3: TGTGCCAGCCGAGGTGGGGGCTACACCTTC. It translates to CASRGGGYTF.

J is TRBJ1-6 and V is TRBV19, with unresolved D. With 2 bases removed from V and 3 bases from J, the gap between germline ends came to 14 bases. CDR3 length: 17 residues. Germline lookup yields CDR1 LNHDA and CDR2 SQIVND (reference sequence). This chain's CDR3 is CASSISSGRDYNSPLHF. CDR3 coding DNA: TGTGCCAGTAGTATAAGCTCCGGACGGGACTATAATTCACCCCTCCACTTT.

This clone was counted only a few times. The chain is built from TRBV5-1 and TRBJ1-1, with 12 positions matching TRBD1. V lost 4 bases to trimming and J lost 6 bases; unmatched junction nucleotides: 10. The CDR3 is 16 amino acids. The germline V gene has CDR1 SGHRS and CDR2 YFSETQ. CDR3 sequence reads: CASSRSGQGAISEAFF. The CDR3 DNA sequence: TGCGCCAGCAGCCGTTCGGGACAGGGGGCGATCTCTGAAGCTTTCTTT.

This clone was picked up a small number of times. This sequence joins TRBV19 and TRBJ1-2; D gene unclear. The germline V gene encodes CDR1 LNHDA and CDR2 SQIVND (reference sequence). V was clipped by 7 bases and J by 4 bases, with 10 bases between them. The CDR3 length is 12 residues. The CDR3 sequence: CASMGGGYGYTF. The DNA of the CDR3 is TGTGCCAGTATGGGAGGAGGCTATGGCTACACCTTC. The full variable domain, its missing parts supplied by reference TRBV19 and TRBJ1-2, is DGGITQSPKYLFRKEGQNVTLSCEQNLNHDAMYWYRQDPGQGLRLIYYSQIVNDFQKGDIAEGYSVSREKKESFPLTVTSAQKNPTAFYLCASMGGGYGYTFGSGTRLTVV.

The chain uses TRBV28 and TRBJ2-3; D possibly corresponds to TRBD1 (5 bases). CDR3 length: 16 amino acids. V was cut by 6 bases and J by 0 bases, with 16 bases left in between. Per the germline V gene, CDR1 is MDHEN and CDR2 is SYDVKM. The DNA of the CDR3 is TGTGCCAGCAGCGCAACCAGGGCCACTAGCACAGATACGCAGTATTTT. It is translated as CASSATRATSTDTQYF.

The chain employs TRBV29-1 and TRBJ2-1; a weak D match, TRBD2 (6 bases). The V end lost 4 bases, the J end lost 7 bases, and 14 bases lay between the germline ends. CDR1 is SQVTM, CDR2 ANQGSEA, per germline. CDR3 size: 13 residues. The CDR3 spells CSVVRFAGNEQFF. The CDR3 DNA reads as TGCAGCGTTGTTCGATTTGCGGGAAATGAGCAGTTCTTC.

This clone has only one observation. J is TRBJ2-3 and V is TRBV21-1; the DNA was not compared with TRBD2, the D call given in the table. TRBV21-1 is a known pseudogene. CDR3 length equals 16 residues. The CDR3 nucleotides are TGTGCCAGCAGCTTCCTCAGTTGGACTAGAACAGATACGCAGTATTTT. Translating gives CASSFLSWTRTDTQYF.

The chain uses TRBV15 and TRBJ2-1, with 7 positions matching TRBD2. V gave up 0 bases and J gave up 1 base; unmatched junction bases: 0. CDR1 is LNHNV and CDR2 is YYDKDF in the germline V gene (reference sequence). The CDR3 runs 15 residues. The DNA for the CDR3 is TGTGCCACCAGCAGAGAGCGGGAGTCCTACAATGAGCAGTTCTTC. This sequence encodes CATSRERESYNEQFF.

Only one count was recorded for this clone. The V gene is TRBV6-5, the J gene TRBJ2-4; D is perhaps TRBD1 (5 bases). Germline CDR1 reads MNHEY; CDR2 reads SVGAGI. V was clipped by 8 bases and J by 1 base, with 9 bases between them. This CDR3 contains 13 residues. This chain's CDR3 is CASAGLAKNIQYF. The CDR3 coding sequence is TGTGCCAGCGCAGGGCTTGCCAAAAACATTCAGTACTTC.

The genes are TRBV5-4 and TRBJ2-3; 11 positions match TRBD2. The CDR3 is 15 amino acids. Germline V lookup: CDR1 SGHNT, CDR2 YYREEE (reference sequence). V trimming: 3 bases; J trimming: 6 bases; junction bases outside the gene matches: 6. Written as DNA, the CDR3 is TGTGCCAGCAGCTCGACTAGCGGGAAAGGTGATACGCAGTATTTT. This gives the protein CASSSTSGKGDTQYF.

The chain is built from TRBV6-2 or TRBV6-3 and TRBJ2-5; perhaps TRBD2 as D (6 bases). The germline V gene has CDR1 MNHEY and CDR2 SVGEGT. V was cut by 6 bases and J by 5 bases, with 19 bases left in between. This CDR3 comprises 15 residues. The CDR3 DNA follows: TGTGCCAGCAGCCAGGGACTTGGCCTCGGGGAGACCCAGTACTTC. Its protein is CASSQGLGLGETQYF.

The chain recombines TRBV15 with TRBJ2-2; 9 nucleotides match TRBD2. V lost 2 bases, J lost 6 bases, and 13 bases stayed unmatched. Germline CDR1 reads LNHNV; CDR2 reads YYDKDF (reference sequence). This CDR3 is 18 amino acids long. CDR3 coding DNA: TGTGCCACCAGCAGAAGATGGGCGGTAGCGGGGGCGTCCGGGGAGCTGTTTTTT. Translation: CATSRRWAVAGASGELFF.

The J gene is TRBJ2-1, the V gene TRBV7-3; 13 nucleotides align to TRBD2. There are 16 residues in the CDR3. V shed 5 bases and J 7 bases; nucleotides not matched to a gene: 8. The germline CDR1 and CDR2 sequences are SGHTA and FQGTGA. The CDR3 sequence: CASSPVLAGGVNEQFF. CDR3 DNA sequence: TGTGCCAGCAGCCCGGTACTAGCGGGGGGGGTGAATGAGCAGTTCTTC.

The chain joins TRBV29-1 to TRBJ1-4; 7 positions match TRBD1. The J segment lost 8 bases and the V segment lost 7 bases, leaving 10 bases of the junction unmatched. Per germline, CDR1 SQVTM and CDR2 ANQGSEA. This CDR3 has 13 amino acids. The CDR3 DNA is TGCAGCGCCAGCAGACAGGGCTCCGAAAAACTGTTTTTT. It yields the protein CSASRQGSEKLFF.

The chain recombines TRBV27 with TRBJ1-5; 8 bases match TRBD1. In germline, CDR1 is MNHEY, CDR2 SMNVEV (reference sequence). This CDR3 is 16 amino acids long. J was trimmed by 6 bases and V by 0 bases; bases with no gene match: 7. Here the CDR3 DNA reads TGTGCCAGCAGTTTATCTGGACAGGGAGGGTTTCAGCCCCAGCATTTT. It specifies CASSLSGQGGFQPQHF.

The chain uses TRBV19 and TRBJ1-3; no clear D gene. The CDR3 is 14 amino acids. Germline values: CDR1 LNHDA, CDR2 SQIVND (reference sequence). With 8 bases removed from V and 0 bases from J, the gap between germline ends came to 11 bases. CDR3 sequence: CASGEGSSGNTIYF. For the CDR3, the DNA is TGTGCCAGTGGCGAAGGGAGCTCTGGAAACACCATATATTTT.